The sequence of this TCR beta chain was determined in a study of blood T cell repertoires in COVID-19. Study overall: Italy, Spain and the United States were the sources of the convalescent and acute COVID-19 samples.

In the study's own analysis: Amplified reference gene primers provided the basis for estimating nucleated cell counts. The data were produced by immunoSEQ multiplex PCR, yet TCRdb's version contains in-frame clones alone and is incomplete. V and J calls and clone size are those listed in that table; D and trimming were worked out from the DNA. The data show roughly 38,000 clones, over 60% seen once. Germline lookup yields CDR1 LNHDA and CDR2 SQIVND (reference sequence). This CDR3 is built from 16 residues. V gave up 3 bases and J gave up 9 bases; unmatched junction bases: 14. The chain employs TRBV19 and TRBJ2-1, with 7 positions matching TRBD2. The sample was peripheral blood. The sequence derives from a man aged 55 to 70 with active COVID-19. CDR3 sequence (DNA): TGTGCCAGTAGTATCCGGTTCGAGCCGCCGGGGGGTGAGCAGTTCTTC. This gives the protein CASSIRFEPPGGEQFF. Complete variable domain (other parts from reference TRBV19 and TRBJ2-1): DGGITQSPKYLFRKEGQNVTLSCEQNLNHDAMYWYRQDPGQGLRLIYYSQIVNDFQKGDIAEGYSVSREKKESFPLTVTSAQKNPTAFYLCASSIRFEPPGGEQFFGPGTRLTVL.